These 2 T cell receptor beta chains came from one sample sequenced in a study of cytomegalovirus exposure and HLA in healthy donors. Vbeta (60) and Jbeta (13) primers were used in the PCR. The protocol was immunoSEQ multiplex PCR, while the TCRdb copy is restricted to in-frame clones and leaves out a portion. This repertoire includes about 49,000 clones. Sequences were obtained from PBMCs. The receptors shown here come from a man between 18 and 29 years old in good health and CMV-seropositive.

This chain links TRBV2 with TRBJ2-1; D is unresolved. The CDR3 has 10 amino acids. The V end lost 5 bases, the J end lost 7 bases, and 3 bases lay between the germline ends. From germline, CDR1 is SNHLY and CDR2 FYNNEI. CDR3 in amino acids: CASSRNEQFF. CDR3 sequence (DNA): TGTGCCAGCAGTCGGAATGAGCAGTTCTTC.

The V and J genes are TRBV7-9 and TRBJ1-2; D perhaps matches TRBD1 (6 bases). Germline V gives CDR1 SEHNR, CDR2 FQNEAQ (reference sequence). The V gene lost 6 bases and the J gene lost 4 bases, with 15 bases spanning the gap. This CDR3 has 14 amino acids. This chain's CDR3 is CASSLNRALYGYTF. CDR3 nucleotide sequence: TGTGCCAGCAGTCTAAACAGGGCCCTCTATGGCTACACCTTC.